Below, 11 T cell receptor beta chains from the same sample are listed, as sequenced in a study of regulatory T cells in long-lasting Graves disease. Time point specified: newly diagnosed GD, antithyroid drugs for less than 3 months. Extracted RNA from PBMCs served as the source of the TCR library. Arm-PCR of CDR3 regions and iRepertoire HTBI primers were used to build TCR beta libraries. TCRdb used MiXCR to reprocess the multiplex PCR reads, holding one entry per CDR3 protein. The table shows 450,000 to 600,000 distinct CDR3 sequences, with less than 15% occurring only once. These data were also filed under a second study, of T cells in Graves' hyperthyroidism and ophthalmopathy.

Sequenced material: peripheral blood mononuclear cells (PBMCs), taken at new diagnosis, from a patient treated with antithyroid drugs. The receptors come from a man aged 25-45 years with Graves disease.

Worth noting for this clonotype: This may come from a read error, since a much larger clone is one base off. This chain joins TRBV27 and TRBJ2-5, with D hard to call. The CDR3 contains 13 residues. Germline V gene lookup returns CDR1 MNHEY and CDR2 SMNVEV (reference sequence). CDR3 in amino acids: CAGSRQAQETQYF. CDR3 coding DNA: TGTGCCGGCAGTAGGCAGGCCCAAGAGACCCAGTACTTC.

This clonotype appeared a few times. The chain couples TRBV20-1 to TRBJ2-7, with TRBD1 matching 8 bases. V was clipped by 0 bases and J by 3 bases; unmatched bases: 19. The germline CDR1 and CDR2 sequences are DFQATT and SNEGSKA (reference sequence). The CDR3 contains 19 residues. CDR3 sequence reads: CSARDAIPLPGQVLYEQYF. CDR3 bases: TGCAGTGCTAGAGATGCCATCCCTCTACCGGGACAGGTGCTCTACGAGCAGTACTTC.

This clonotype was counted at least ten times. V is TRBV11-2 and J is TRBJ2-7, with 12 bases that match TRBD2. V lost 5 bases and J lost 5; bases outside the gene matches: 4. Germline V gene sequence: CDR1 SGHAT, CDR2 FQNNGV. This CDR3 is 14 amino acids long. CDR3 in amino acids: CASSLLAGGDEQYF. The CDR3, as DNA: TGTGCCAGCAGCCTACTAGCGGGAGGAGACGAGCAGTACTTC.

This clonotype was seen repeatedly, ten times or more. The J gene is TRBJ2-6, the V gene TRBV19, with D possibly TRBD1 on 5 matching bases. With 7 bases removed from V and 4 bases from J, the gap between germline ends came to 20 bases. The CDR3 is 17 amino acids. Germline CDR1 and CDR2: LNHDA and SQIVND (reference sequence). The CDR3 region is CASNLGVSFLGANVLTF. The CDR3 DNA sequence: TGTGCCAGTAACCTAGGGGTCTCCTTCTTGGGGGCCAACGTCCTGACTTTC.

Note on this clonotype: A much larger clone differs by one base, so this may be a read error. The rearrangement joins TRBV6-9 to TRBJ2-5, with D perhaps matching TRBD2 (6 bases). Germline V CDR1 and CDR2: MNHGY, SVAAGI. The length of the CDR3 is 14 residues. As DNA, the CDR3 is TGTGCCAGCAGTTTTGGCGGGGACCAAGGGACCCAGTACTTC. As protein: CASSFGGDQGTQYF.

This clonotype was seen ten or more times. The genes are TRBV5-1 and TRBJ2-1; 7 bases map to TRBD2. Germline V gene lookup returns CDR1 SGHRS and CDR2 YFSETQ. The J segment lost 6 bases and the V segment lost 5 bases, leaving 11 bases of the junction unmatched. The length of the CDR3 is 15 residues. The chain's CDR3 is CASRLAGRPLNEQFF. The CDR3 DNA reads TGCGCCAGCAGGTTAGCGGGCCGCCCCCTCAATGAGCAGTTCTTC.

Notes on this clonotype: This clone may be a read error of a much larger clone one base away. The chain links TRBV2 to TRBJ2-3, with a weak D call TRBD1 (6 bases). The V end was cut by 3 bases, the J end by 7 bases, with 17 bases between. This CDR3 has 15 residues. Germline assignment: CDR1 SNHLY and CDR2 FYNNEI. For the CDR3, the DNA is TGTGCCAGCAGTGATCCGGCGAGAGGGGGAAATACGCAGTATTTT. It codes for CASSDPARGGNTQYF.

This clonotype was found many times. The V call is TRBV12-3 or TRBV12-4, the J call TRBJ2-1, with 12 positions matching TRBD2. CDR3 size: 16 residues. The ends lost 6 bases at V and 7 bases at J; junction bases unmatched: 10. The CDR3 DNA reads TGTGCCAGCAGCCATAGGACTAGCGGGATGACTAATGAGCAGTTCTTC. Residues: CASSHRTSGMTNEQFF.

The chain uses TRBV27 and TRBJ2-6; no clear D gene. Per the germline V gene, CDR1 is MNHEY and CDR2 is SMNVEV (reference sequence). The CDR3 covers 17 residues. Trimming pared 6 bases from V and 0 bases from J, leaving 15 bases between. Here the CDR3 DNA reads TGTGCCAGCAGAACAAGCACTACTGTCTCTGGGGCCAACGTCCTGACTTTC. Translation gives CASRTSTTVSGANVLTF.

This clonotype occurred many times. In DNA, the CDR3 is TGCAGCGTTGGAGACAGGCCCTACAATGAGCAGTTCTTC. This sequence encodes CSVGDRPYNEQFF. The chain couples TRBV29-1 to TRBJ2-1, with D perhaps TRBD1 (6 bases). V lost 4 bases to trimming and J lost 2 bases, with 9 bases between them. Germline V gene sequence: CDR1 SQVTM, CDR2 ANQGSEA. This CDR3 contains 13 residues.

V usage is TRBV12-5 and J usage is TRBJ2-1, with a tentative D call TRBD1 (5 bases). The germline V gene encodes CDR1 LGHNT and CDR2 FRNRAP. V was cut by 4 bases and J by 1 base, with 11 bases left in between. CDR3 length: 15 residues. CDR3 sequence (DNA): TGTGCTAGTGGTTCCGCCTCAGGGTCCTACAATGAGCAGTTCTTC. Its protein is CASGSASGSYNEQFF.